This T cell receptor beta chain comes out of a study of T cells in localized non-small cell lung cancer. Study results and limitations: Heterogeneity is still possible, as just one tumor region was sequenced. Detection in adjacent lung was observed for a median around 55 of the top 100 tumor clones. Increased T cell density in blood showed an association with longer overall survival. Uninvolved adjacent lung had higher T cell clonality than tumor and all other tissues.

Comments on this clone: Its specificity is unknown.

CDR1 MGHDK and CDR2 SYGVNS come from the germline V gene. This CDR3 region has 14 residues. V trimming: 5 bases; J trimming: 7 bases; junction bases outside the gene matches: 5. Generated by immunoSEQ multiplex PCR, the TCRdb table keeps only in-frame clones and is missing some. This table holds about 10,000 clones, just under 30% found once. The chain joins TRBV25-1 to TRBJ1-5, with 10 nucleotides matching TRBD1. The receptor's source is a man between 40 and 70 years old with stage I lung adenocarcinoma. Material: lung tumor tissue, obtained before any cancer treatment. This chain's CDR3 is CASSTGTGEQPQHF. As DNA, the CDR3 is TGTGCCAGCAGTACCGGGACAGGGGAACAGCCCCAGCATTTT.